Shown below are 27 T cell receptor beta chains from a single sample sequenced in a study of T cells in Graves' hyperthyroidism and ophthalmopathy. The source material, RNA transcripts, was used to amplify TCR beta CDR3 regions. The TCR CDR3 first-round RT-PCR relied on the HTBI primer set. Each CDR3 protein is one row after TCRdb ran MiXCR on the multiplex PCR reads. Of more than 300,000 distinct CDR3 sequences listed, roughly a sixth are singletons. The sequenced material came from blood. Every receptor here comes from a woman in her twenties or thirties with Graves' hyperthyroidism that later progressed to Graves' ophthalmopathy.

This clonotype was observed many times. The V gene is TRBV7-8, the J gene TRBJ2-7; D not certain. Germline loops: CDR1 SGHVS, CDR2 FQNEAQ. This CDR3 is built from 17 residues. The germline V and J ends were trimmed by 3 bases and 3 bases, with 21 bases remaining between them. The chain's CDR3 is CASSLYPVVPPGYEQYF. CDR3 in DNA: TGTGCCAGCAGCTTGTACCCGGTGGTCCCTCCGGGCTACGAGCAGTACTTC.

The chain has TRBV7-9 and TRBJ2-1; TRBD1 is a possible D gene (5 bases). The V end was cut by 1 base, the J end by 12 bases, with 10 bases between. Germline V gene lookup returns CDR1 SEHNR and CDR2 FQNEAQ (reference sequence). This CDR3 contains 12 residues. The CDR3 nucleotides are TGTGCCAGCAGCTTAGGACCGCAGGGGCAGTTCTTC. Its translation is CASSLGPQGQFF.

Ten or more counts support this clonotype. The chain carries TRBV30 and TRBJ1-2, with 7 nucleotides matching TRBD1. This CDR3 comprises 11 residues. V shed 5 bases and J 8 bases; nucleotides not matched to a gene: 5. Germline V CDR1 and CDR2: GTSNPN, SVGIG (reference sequence). Here the CDR3 DNA reads TGTGCCTGGGACAGGGCCGGCGGCTACACCTTC. Translated, it gives CAWDRAGGYTF.

This clonotype was seen at least ten times. This rearrangement joins TRBV28 to TRBJ2-1; no firm D call. Germline V gene data show CDR1 as MDHEN and CDR2 as SYDVKM. The V and J ends lost 3 bases and 6 bases respectively, with 12 bases between them. The CDR3 sequence is 14 residues long. Here the CDR3 DNA reads TGTGCCAGCAGTTTGGGTAGTGGGCGCAATGAGCAGTTCTTC. Protein sequence: CASSLGSGRNEQFF.

This clonotype has more than one count but fewer than ten. V and J are TRBV9 and TRBJ2-2, with 8 bases aligning to TRBD1. The CDR3 runs 16 residues. Looked up from germline, CDR1 is SGDLS and CDR2 is YYNGEE. With 5 bases clipped from V and 6 bases from J, the junction kept 12 bases outside the gene matches. In DNA form, the CDR3 reads TGTGCCAGCAGTCCCGGCAACAGGGGGAAACCCGGGGAGCTGTTTTTT. As protein: CASSPGNRGKPGELFF.

Only a few counts were recorded for this clonotype. The chain is built from TRBV28 and TRBJ1-5, with D possibly TRBD1 on 5 matching bases. V gave up 3 bases and J gave up 6 bases, with 21 bases separating them. The germline gives CDR1 MDHEN, CDR2 SYDVKM. The CDR3 consists of 17 residues. CDR3 protein: CASSLGFGWGDSQPQHF. Written as DNA, the CDR3 is TGTGCCAGCAGTTTGGGTTTTGGGTGGGGGGATTCTCAGCCCCAGCATTTT.

The J gene is TRBJ1-2, the V gene TRBV4-1; 7 bases agree with TRBD1. J lost 7 bases, V lost 5 bases, and 10 bases had no gene match. Germline V gene sequence: CDR1 MGHRA, CDR2 YSYEKL. The CDR3 is 14 amino acids. In DNA form, the CDR3 reads TGCGCCAGCAGCGATTGGACAGGAAAACGTGGCTACACCTTC. Residues: CASSDWTGKRGYTF.

About this clonotype: A much more abundant neighbour one base away suggests this may be a read error. The V call is TRBV19, the J call TRBJ2-1; TRBD2 matches at 10 bases. The length of the CDR3 is 14 residues. The J segment lost 9 bases and the V segment lost 6 bases, leaving 8 bases of the junction unmatched. Germline loops: CDR1 LNHDA, CDR2 SQIVND (reference sequence). CDR3 residues: CASRGLARGREQFF. CDR3 DNA sequence: TGTGCCAGTAGGGGACTAGCGAGAGGACGTGAGCAGTTCTTC.

Many counts were recorded for this clonotype. Mismatch with germline at one junction end may stem from a read error. J is TRBJ1-4 and V is TRBV3-1; D unresolved. Germline CDR1 LGHDT, CDR2 YNNKEL (reference sequence). This CDR3 region has 17 residues. CDR3 nucleotides: TGTGCCAGCAGCGTGCGGGTTGTATACAGAAATAATGAAGAACTGTTTTTT. Translation: CASSVRVVYRNNEELFF.

This clonotype was counted ten times or more. This chain uses TRBV18 with TRBJ1-3; 8 positions agree with TRBD1. The CDR3 spans 16 residues. CDR1 is KGHSH, CDR2 LQKENI, per germline. J gave up 5 bases and V 2 bases, and 8 bases lay outside the gene matches. In DNA, the CDR3 is TGTGCCAGCTCACCAGGGACAGGCGATCCTCGAAACACCATATATTTT. This codes for CASSPGTGDPRNTIYF.

Comment on this clonotype: A clone one base away is much larger, so this may be a read error. CDR3 sequence reads: CASSQDPGLAGGTDTQYF. The CDR3 coding sequence is TGTGCCAGCAGCCAAGATCCAGGACTAGCGGGAGGTACAGATACGCAGTATTTT. This sequence joins TRBV3-1 and TRBJ2-3; the match to TRBD2 covers 14 bases. In germline, CDR1 is LGHDT, CDR2 YNNKEL (reference sequence). The CDR3 is 18 residues long. V was pared by 0 bases and J by 3 bases, with 5 bases of the junction left unmatched.

Only a few counts were recorded for this clonotype. The J gene is TRBJ2-7, the V gene TRBV6-1; 7 bases agree with TRBD1. The CDR3 totals 14 residues. V lost 6 bases to trimming and J lost 6 bases; unmatched junction nucleotides: 11. The germline gives CDR1 MNHNS, CDR2 SASEGT. The CDR3: CASRRQGLRREQYF. The CDR3 nucleotides read TGTGCCAGCAGGAGACAGGGTTTACGTCGCGAGCAGTACTTC.

This clonotype was seen many times. This rearrangement joins TRBV2 to TRBJ2-1, with D hard to call. V was cut by 6 bases and J by 4 bases, with 10 bases left in between. There are 13 residues in the CDR3. Germline values: CDR1 SNHLY, CDR2 FYNNEI. Here the CDR3 DNA reads TGTGCCAGCAGGGTGGACCCGTACAATGAGCAGTTCTTC. Its protein is CASRVDPYNEQFF.

This clonotype came up many times. This chain joins TRBV25-1 and TRBJ2-3, with 9 bases matching TRBD2. Germline CDR1 is MGHDK and CDR2 is SYGVNS. V dropped 1 base and J dropped 3; count of bases not matched to a gene: 8. This CDR3 comprises 17 residues. This CDR3 is CASSESGSGGPTDTQYF. CDR3 sequence (DNA): TGTGCCAGCAGTGAATCAGGGAGCGGGGGGCCTACAGATACGCAGTATTTT.

In this sample, this clonotype turned up many times. This rearrangement joins TRBV29-1 to TRBJ1-2; 7 bases fit TRBD1. V lost 5 bases and J lost 4; bases outside the gene matches: 7. Germline CDR1 reads SQVTM; CDR2 reads ANQGSEA. This CDR3 spans 13 amino acids. The CDR3 DNA reads TGCAGCGTTCGCGCCGGGACAGCCTATGGCTACACCTTC. Protein product: CSVRAGTAYGYTF.

To note about this clonotype: This sequence may be a read error, since a much larger clone differs from it by one base. The rearrangement links TRBV28 to TRBJ2-7; tentatively, D is TRBD1 (6 bases). V lost 8 bases and J 3 bases, leaving 17 bases between the germline ends. Germline V gene data show CDR1 as MDHEN and CDR2 as SYDVKM. This CDR3 is 14 amino acids long. This chain's CDR3 is CASSTPGHNYEQYF. CDR3 DNA sequence: TGTGCCAGCTCTACCCCGGGACACAACTACGAGCAGTACTTC.

The table lists this clonotype with many counts. The genes are TRBV27 and TRBJ1-5; D is unclear. Trimming cost V 0 bases and J 3 bases, with 3 bases left between them. CDR1 is MNHEY and CDR2 is SMNVEV in the germline V gene (reference sequence). The CDR3 consists of 13 residues. CDR3 nucleotide sequence: TGTGCCAGCAGTTTATCAACCAATCAGCCCCAGCATTTT. This sequence encodes CASSLSTNQPQHF.

For this clonotype: A read error may be the cause here, since a much bigger clone is one base away. The chain joins TRBV6-5 to TRBJ2-2; D uncertain. The CDR3 totals 13 residues. Germline V gene lookup returns CDR1 MNHEY and CDR2 SVGAGI. This CDR3 is CTSSYKSDQELFF. The CDR3 DNA reads as TGTACCAGCAGTTACAAGTCGGACCAAGAGCTGTTTTTT.

The sample holds many counts of this clonotype. The genes are TRBV10-3 and TRBJ2-1; 13 bases match TRBD2. The germline V gene encodes CDR1 ENHRY and CDR2 SYGVKD. The CDR3 spans 19 residues. V dropped 6 bases and J dropped 1; count of bases not matched to a gene: 12. The CDR3 sequence is CAIRGTSGGAHGSYNEQFF. The CDR3 region has the DNA TGTGCCATCAGGGGAACTAGCGGGGGGGCCCACGGGTCCTACAATGAGCAGTTCTTC.

This clonotype was observed a single time. The J gene is TRBJ2-1, the V gene TRBV2, with TRBD2 matching over 9 bases. V gave up 11 bases and J gave up 9 bases; unmatched junction bases: 14. Germline V gene lookup returns CDR1 SNHLY and CDR2 FYNNEI. The CDR3 is 14 amino acids. The CDR3 protein is CACQLAGPGGEQFF. The CDR3 DNA reads TGTGCCTGCCAACTAGCGGGCCCTGGGGGTGAGCAGTTCTTC. Filled out from reference TRBV2 and TRBJ2-1, the complete variable domain reads EPEVTQTPSHQVTQMGQEVILRCVPISNHLYFYWYRQILGQKVEFLVSFYNNEISEKSEIFDDQFSVERPDGSNFTLKIRSTKLEDSAMYFCACQLAGPGGEQFFGPGTRLTVL.

At least ten counts were recorded for this clonotype. V gene TRBV5-6 combines with J gene TRBJ2-3, with D maybe TRBD1 (7 bases). The V end lost 4 bases, the J end lost 5 bases, and 11 bases lay between the germline ends. Germline lookup yields CDR1 SGHDT and CDR2 YYEEEE. This CDR3 has 13 amino acids. DNA for the CDR3: TGTGCCAGCAGCATTCAGGGGGGAGATACGCAGTATTTT. This translates into CASSIQGGDTQYF. The full variable domain, rest sourced from reference TRBV5-6 and TRBJ2-3, is DAGVTQSPTHLIKTRGQQVTLRCSPKSGHDTVSWYQQALGQGPQFIFQYYEEEERQRGNFPDRFSGHQFPNYSSELNVNALLLGDSALYLCASSIQGGDTQYFGPGTRLTVL.

J is TRBJ2-3 and V is TRBV11-2; 8 bases fit TRBD1. This CDR3 comprises 17 residues. Germline CDR1 SGHAT, CDR2 FQNNGV. With V trimmed by 5 bases and J by 1 base, 11 bases remained unmatched. CDR3 sequence (DNA): TGTGCCAGCAGCCCCAGGACAGGGATTTGGGGCACAGATACGCAGTATTTT. It is translated as CASSPRTGIWGTDTQYF.

J is TRBJ2-3 and V is TRBV20-1, with D tentatively TRBD2 (7 bases). Germline values: CDR1 DFQATT, CDR2 SNEGSKA (reference sequence). This CDR3 is built from 16 residues. V shed 2 bases and J shed 3 bases, with 18 bases lying between them. The CDR3 DNA sequence: TGCAGTGCTAGACATGCCGGGGGGCCCGCGACAGATACGCAGTATTTT. Its protein product is CSARHAGGPATDTQYF.

This clonotype has at least ten counts. The chain uses TRBV12-3 or TRBV12-4 and TRBJ2-5; a weak D match, TRBD1 (6 bases). The CDR3 is 14 amino acids. V shed 6 bases and J shed 1 base, with 12 bases lying between them. The CDR3 DNA reads as TGTGCCAGCAGACCCGGGACAAGCCAAGAGACCCAGTACTTC. It is translated as CASRPGTSQETQYF.

The genes are TRBV18 and TRBJ2-5; possibly TRBD1 for D (6 bases). Trimming took off 3 bases at V and 4 bases at J, with 12 bases between the two ends. CDR3 length equals 14 residues. Germline lookup yields CDR1 KGHSH and CDR2 LQKENI. CDR3 in DNA: TGTGCCAGCTCACCCCAGGGGATGGGAGAGACCCAGTACTTC. The encoded protein is CASSPQGMGETQYF. Drawing the rest from reference TRBV18 and TRBJ2-5, the complete variable domain is NAGVMQNPRHLVRRRGQEARLRCSPMKGHSHVYWYRQLPEEGLKFMVYLQKENIIDESGMPKERFSAEFPKEGPSILRIQQVVRGDSAAYFCASSPQGMGETQYFGPGTRLLVL.

This clonotype was counted ten times or more. J is TRBJ2-7 and V is TRBV2, with a possible D match to TRBD2 (5 bases). Germline values: CDR1 SNHLY, CDR2 FYNNEI. The CDR3 length is 16 residues. Trimming stripped 2 bases from V and 1 base from J, with 15 bases between. CDR3 residues: CASSEFGGLESYEQYF. CDR3 DNA sequence: TGTGCCAGCAGTGAATTTGGCGGGCTGGAATCCTACGAGCAGTACTTC.

This clonotype was counted many times. The chain has TRBV6-5 and TRBJ2-7; D possibly corresponds to TRBD2 (5 bases). This CDR3 has 13 amino acids. The ends were cut back, 0 bases at V and 3 bases at J, with 6 bases in the middle. Germline-derived CDR1 and CDR2 are MNHEY and SVGAGI. The CDR3 loop reads CASSYSEGYEQYF. CDR3 nucleotide sequence: TGTGCCAGCAGTTACTCTGAGGGCTACGAGCAGTACTTC.